A single sample gave rise to the 24 T cell receptor beta chains below, sequenced in a study of regulatory T cells in long-lasting Graves disease. The time point: newly diagnosed GD, antithyroid drugs for less than 3 months. Isolated PBMC RNA provided the starting material for the TCR library. CDR3 regions were amplified by Arm-PCR using iRepertoire HTBI primers to build TCR beta libraries. MiXCR was run by TCRdb on the multiplex PCR reads, yielding one entry per CDR3 protein. Found here are 560,000 or so distinct CDR3 sequences, roughly 16% of them singletons; the top ten hold around 12%. This sample also appeared in a second study, on T cells in Graves' hyperthyroidism and ophthalmopathy.

Sample: peripheral blood mononuclear cells (PBMCs), taken at new diagnosis, from a patient treated with antithyroid drugs. Receptors originate from a man between 18 and 35 years old with Graves disease.

This clonotype was observed at least ten times. The chain couples TRBV29-1 to TRBJ2-1; 8 bases fit TRBD2. The CDR3 is made up of 13 amino acids. Unmatched junction bases numbered 3, after V lost 5 bases and J lost 3 bases. Germline V gene data show CDR1 as SQVTM and CDR2 as ANQGSEA. Here the CDR3 reads CSVRTSSYNEQFF. Here the CDR3 DNA reads TGCAGCGTTAGGACTAGCAGCTACAATGAGCAGTTCTTC.

This chain connects TRBV29-1 to TRBJ2-1; D is undetermined. Germline V lookup: CDR1 SQVTM, CDR2 ANQGSEA. Trimming removed 6 bases from V and 4 bases from J, with 10 bases in between. The CDR3 loop spans 12 amino acids. CDR3 sequence reads: CSVASYYNEQFF. As DNA, the CDR3 is TGCAGCGTGGCCAGCTATTACAATGAGCAGTTCTTC.

This clonotype has just a few counts. The chain uses TRBV5-1 and TRBJ1-4; possible D gene TRBD1, 5 bases. Germline loops: CDR1 SGHRS, CDR2 YFSETQ. This CDR3 spans 14 amino acids. V shed 3 bases and J shed 3 bases, with 9 bases lying between them. CDR3 nucleotide sequence: TGCGCCAGCAGCTACGACAGTCCTAATGAAAAACTGTTTTTT. Encoded protein: CASSYDSPNEKLFF.

The table lists this clonotype with many counts. V gene TRBV4-1 combines with J gene TRBJ1-1; D call uncertain. The CDR3 totals 14 residues. V dropped 7 bases and J dropped 3 bases, with 15 bases sitting between them. In germline, CDR1 is MGHRA, CDR2 YSYEKL. This chain's CDR3 is CASTSSGEDTEAFF. Written as DNA, the CDR3 is TGCGCCAGCACCTCCTCCGGAGAAGACACTGAAGCTTTCTTT.

This clonotype was seen ten or more times. The chain combines TRBV5-1 with TRBJ1-1; TRBD1 agrees at 7 bases. The ends lost 4 bases at V and 5 bases at J; junction bases unmatched: 5. The CDR3 is 13 residues long. Germline CDR1 reads SGHRS; CDR2 reads YFSETQ. This CDR3 is CASSGNRGTEAFF. The CDR3 DNA reads as TGCGCCAGCAGCGGCAACAGGGGAACTGAAGCTTTCTTT. Full variable domain (outside the CDR3, taken from reference TRBV5-1 and TRBJ1-1): KAGVTQTPRYLIKTRGQQVTLSCSPISGHRSVSWYQQTPGQGLQFLFEYFSETQRNKGNFPGRFSGRQFSNSRSEMNVSTLELGDSALYLCASSGNRGTEAFFGQGTRLTVV.

The table lists this clonotype with many counts. CDR3 region: CASRHGRNSGNTIYF. Written as DNA, the CDR3 is TGTGCCAGCAGGCACGGCCGAAACTCTGGAAACACCATATATTTT. The chain joins TRBV28 to TRBJ1-3; D gene ambiguous. Germline V gene data show CDR1 as MDHEN and CDR2 as SYDVKM. Trimming shortened V by 6 bases and J by 0 bases, and 12 bases separated the two germline ends. CDR3 length: 15 residues.

The V and J genes are TRBV9 and TRBJ1-2; D remains unclear. V was clipped by 3 bases and J by 0 bases, with 9 bases between them. In germline, CDR1 is SGDLS, CDR2 YYNGEE. The CDR3 is 14 amino acids. The CDR3 coding sequence is TGTGCCAGCAGCGGGGTATTAGCTAACTATGGCTACACCTTC. It encodes CASSGVLANYGYTF. Based on the CDR3 plus reference TRBV9 and TRBJ1-2, the full variable domain is DSGVTQTPKHLITATGQRVTLRCSPRSGDLSVYWYQQSLDQGLQFLIQYYNGEERAKGNILERFSAQQFPDLHSELNLSSLELGDSALYFCASSGVLANYGYTFGSGTRLTVV.

The V and J genes are TRBV5-1 and TRBJ2-7; 8 bases align to TRBD1. There are 15 residues in the CDR3. Germline CDR1 reads SGHRS; CDR2 reads YFSETQ. After removal of 4 bases from V and 3 bases from J, the junction contained 9 bases not matched to a gene. The CDR3 bases are TGCGCCAGCAGCCCGGGACAGGCCGTAATCTACGAGCAGTACTTC. Protein product: CASSPGQAVIYEQYF.

CDR3 sequence: CASSLDSPSNNEQFF. Here the CDR3 DNA reads TGTGCCAGCAGCTTGGACTCACCTAGTAACAATGAGCAGTTCTTC. The chain is built from TRBV5-6 and TRBJ2-1; D not certain. Germline V gene sequence: CDR1 SGHDT, CDR2 YYEEEE. This CDR3 contains 15 residues. V lost 0 bases to trimming and J lost 5 bases, with 12 bases between them.

About this clonotype: A much larger clonotype is one base distant, so this may be a read error. The CDR3 is CATSRKSTSEASTDTQYF. CDR3 bases: TGTGCCACCAGCAGAAAGTCAACTAGCGAGGCGAGCACAGATACGCAGTATTTT. The chain carries TRBV15 and TRBJ2-3, with 7 bases lining up with TRBD2. The length of the CDR3 is 18 residues. J lost 0 bases, V lost 2 bases, and 11 bases had no gene match. Germline V gene data show CDR1 as LNHNV and CDR2 as YYDKDF (reference sequence).

This clonotype was observed many times. The chain recombines TRBV7-9 with TRBJ2-2; D is ambiguous. Trimming pared 5 bases from V and 4 bases from J, leaving 11 bases between. Germline lookup yields CDR1 SEHNR and CDR2 FQNEAQ (reference sequence). The CDR3 has 14 residues. The CDR3 nucleotides are TGTGCCAGCAGCCTTAGGGAAAGCACCGGGGAGCTGTTTTTT. Protein product: CASSLRESTGELFF.

The V call is TRBV6-2 or TRBV6-3, the J call TRBJ2-7; tentatively, D is TRBD1 (6 bases). The CDR3 extends over 16 amino acids. CDR1 MNHEY and CDR2 SVGEGT come from the germline V gene. Trimming cost V 5 bases and J 5 bases, with 22 bases left between them. The CDR3 reads CASSQEVIGQSHEQYF. The CDR3, as DNA: TGTGCCAGCAGTCAAGAGGTTATCGGACAGTCCCACGAGCAGTACTTC.

The chain carries TRBV4-1 and TRBJ2-3, with D possibly TRBD2 on 6 matching bases. The CDR3 covers 13 residues. The germline V gene has CDR1 MGHRA and CDR2 YSYEKL. Trimming pared 3 bases from V and 7 bases from J, leaving 11 bases between. The CDR3 DNA follows: TGCGCCAGCAGCCACCCCGGGGGTCATACGCAGTATTTT. It specifies CASSHPGGHTQYF.

This clonotype showed up just a few times. This chain uses TRBV12-3 or TRBV12-4 with TRBJ2-5, with 8 bases lining up with TRBD1. This CDR3 comprises 15 residues. V dropped 4 bases and J dropped 2; count of bases not matched to a gene: 6. The chain's CDR3 is CASSYGTGSQETQYF. In DNA, the CDR3 is TGTGCCAGCAGTTACGGGACAGGTTCTCAAGAGACCCAGTACTTC.

Concerning this clonotype itself: A junction boundary mismatches the germline segment, possibly from a read error. The rearrangement uses TRBV29-1 and TRBJ2-5; 9 bases agree with TRBD2. The CDR3 consists of 15 residues. Germline CDR1 is SQVTM and CDR2 is ANQGSEA. CDR3 region: CSVDGREGTEETQCF. The CDR3 coding sequence is TGCAGCGTTGACGGGCGGGAGGGCACCGAAGAGACCCAGTGCTTC.

This chain connects TRBV5-8 to TRBJ2-7; 8 positions match TRBD2. This CDR3 spans 17 amino acids. The germline CDR1 and CDR2 sequences are SGHTS and YDEGEE. V shed 4 bases, J shed 3 bases, and the junction held 15 bases outside the gene matches. CDR3 bases: TGTGCCAGCAGCCCGTGGCGTTATAGCGGGACTTTCTACGAGCAGTACTTC. It is translated as CASSPWRYSGTFYEQYF.

The CDR3 loop reads CASSQNRQSNEKLFF. The CDR3, as DNA: TGCGCCAGCAGCCAAAACCGACAGAGTAATGAAAAACTGTTTTTT. The chain uses TRBV5-1 and TRBJ1-4, with D possibly TRBD1 on 5 matching bases. The CDR3 covers 15 residues. Trimming took 4 bases from V and 4 from J, leaving 14 bases between them. Germline V gene lookup returns CDR1 SGHRS and CDR2 YFSETQ.

Concerning this clonotype itself: This may be a read error, as it is one base from a much larger clone. This rearrangement joins TRBV28 to TRBJ1-1; D remains unclear. This CDR3 spans 13 amino acids. Germline CDR1 is MDHEN and CDR2 is SYDVKM. In DNA form, the CDR3 reads TGTGTCAGCAGGAAGAGGGTGAACACTGAAGCTTTCTTT. Translated, it gives CVSRKRVNTEAFF.

The chain uses TRBV27 and TRBJ1-1; 8 bases align to TRBD1. The J segment lost 3 bases and the V segment lost 2 bases, leaving 5 bases of the junction unmatched. The CDR3 loop spans 15 amino acids. Germline CDR1 and CDR2: MNHEY and SMNVEV (reference sequence). CDR3 residues: CASSLGQGAYTEAFF. CDR3 DNA: TGTGCCAGCAGTTTAGGGCAGGGGGCGTACACTGAAGCTTTCTTT.

V and J are TRBV27 and TRBJ2-2; D gene unclear. The V end was cut by 2 bases, the J end by 6 bases, with 13 bases between. The germline V gene encodes CDR1 MNHEY and CDR2 SMNVEV (reference sequence). The CDR3 has 15 amino acids. The CDR3 DNA reads TGTGCCAGCAGTTTAAGCCCTACGACGGCCGGGGAGCTGTTTTTT. It encodes CASSLSPTTAGELFF.

V usage is TRBV2 and J usage is TRBJ1-3; no clear D gene. The CDR3 contains 15 residues. V dropped 5 bases and J dropped 1 base, with 12 bases sitting between them. The germline V gene has CDR1 SNHLY and CDR2 FYNNEI. The CDR3 coding sequence is TGTGCCAGCAGTAATCGCGGGGTGTCTGGAAACACCATATATTTT. Encoded protein: CASSNRGVSGNTIYF.

This rearrangement joins TRBV12-3 or TRBV12-4 to TRBJ2-3; 8 bases are a match to TRBD2. V shed 2 bases and J 3 bases; nucleotides not matched to a gene: 16. The CDR3 is 19 amino acids. The CDR3 region has the DNA TGTGCCAGCAGTTTACCTTCGCGGGAGGCCCTTAGGTCGACAGATACGCAGTATTTT. This encodes CASSLPSREALRSTDTQYF.

At least ten counts were recorded for this clonotype. The rearrangement uses TRBV6-1 and TRBJ2-3; TRBD1 matches 12 bases. The CDR3 contains 19 residues. The V gene's germline CDR1 is MNHNS and CDR2 SASEGT. The trim removed 6 bases at V and 5 bases at J, leaving 18 bases unmatched. The CDR3 sequence: CASSEPGQGAFPPRDTQYF. Here the CDR3 DNA reads TGTGCCAGCAGCGAACCGGGACAGGGGGCATTTCCCCCCCGAGATACGCAGTATTTT.

This clonotype has more than one count but fewer than ten. The chain combines TRBV19 with TRBJ2-2, with D maybe TRBD2 (6 bases). The germline V gene encodes CDR1 LNHDA and CDR2 SQIVND (reference sequence). Trimming left V 3 bases short and J 6 bases short, with 14 bases between. The CDR3 sequence is 15 residues long. The CDR3 loop is CASSIPREVAGELFF. As DNA, the CDR3 is TGTGCCAGTAGTATCCCCAGGGAGGTTGCCGGGGAGCTGTTTTTT.